This T cell receptor (beta chain) was captured by sequencing in a study of T cell responses to AZD1222 COVID-19 vaccine. Study-wide results and caveats: Baseline testing showed seropositivity in only 5 or 6 AZD1222 recipients. Donors were chiefly white British, with a greater number of females, and clonal diversity was perhaps underestimated.

The repertoire was sequenced with immunoSEQ multiplex PCR; TCRdb's copy has only in-frame clones and lacks some. The sample has under 85,000 clones; 90% are singletons. The V end lost 5 bases, the J end lost 6 bases, and 26 bases lay between the germline ends. CDR3 length equals 17 residues. The germline CDR1 and CDR2 sequences are SGHNT and YENEEA. Comments on this clone: Its target is unknown.

Pooling was applied to second doses at about 4 or about 12 weeks. The clonotype was recovered from an adult who received the AZD1222 COVID-19 vaccine. This rearrangement joins TRBV11-3 to TRBJ2-7; TRBD1 is a possible D gene (6 bases). The specimen was peripheral blood, collected 28 days after the second AZD1222 dose. The CDR3 DNA reads TGTGCCAGCAGCCCCGGCACAGGGAAAGTCGGACGACGCGAGCAGTACTTC. Translation gives CASSPGTGKVGRREQYF.